This is a list of T cell receptor beta chains from one sample in a study of human T cells and chemical hapten exposure. A single record per CDR3 protein comes from TCRdb applying MiXCR to the RACE reads. The sample records under 450,000 distinct CDR3 sequences, around 6% being singletons. Source: whole blood, taken in connection with sensitization to the hapten diphenylcyclopropenone (DPC). The receptors were gathered from a woman younger than 35 with alopecia areata. Some clones in this sample may be carry-over from other donors' samples. Both conserved end residues are part of each CDR3. Fields, in order: D gene, J gene, clone size, V gene, CDR3 DNA, CDR3 protein. A D gene is named only where the DNA matches it firmly. Where a row states a size, it is once, few, many or the class of an expanded clone; other rows omit it.

TRBD1 TRBJ2-1 many TRBV29-1 TGCAGCGCCGATAAAAGACAGGGCCACTACAATGAGCAGTTCTTC CSADKRQGHYNEQFF
TRBD2 TRBJ2-3 - TRBV5-1 TGCGCCAGCAGCTTGGAACGGGGGGGCCTTGATACGCAGTATTTT CASSLERGGLDTQYF
TRBD2 TRBJ2-1 many TRBV12-3/TRBV12-4 TGTGCCAGCAGTTTCTCCTCCGTTGGGGACTACGACAATGAGCAGTTCTTC CASSFSSVGDYDNEQFF
- TRBJ1-2 - TRBV6-5 TGTGCCAGCAGTTACTCGACCTTGAACTATGGCTACACCTTC CASSYSTLNYGYTF
- TRBJ1-5 - TRBV4-1 TGCGCCAGCAGCCAACTATTGGACCAGGGGCAGCAGCCCCAGCATTTT CASSQLLDQGQQPQHF
TRBD2 TRBJ2-7 few TRBV27 TGTGCCAGCAGCTCGTTACTAGCGGGGGGACCCTACGAGCAGTACTTC CASSSLLAGGPYEQYF
- TRBJ2-7 - TRBV6-5 TGTGCCAGCAGTTACTCTCCGATGAGGGGAGAGCAGTACTTC CASSYSPMRGEQYF
- TRBJ2-6 few TRBV11-2 TGTGCCAGCAGCTTAGATAGGGGTACTGGGGCCAACGTCCTGACTTTC CASSLDRGTGANVLTF
TRBD1 TRBJ2-5 - TRBV5-1 TGCGCCAGCAATGACAGGGGGCCGAAAGAGACCCAGTACTTC CASNDRGPKETQYF
- TRBJ1-6 many TRBV5-8 TGTGCCAGCAGCTTGGGACCGACTTCACCCCTCCACTTT CASSLGPTSPLHF
- TRBJ1-5 - TRBV20-1 TGCAGTGCCCTGAGCGGGGGTAGCAATCAGCCCCAGCATTTT CSALSGGSNQPQHF
TRBD1 TRBJ1-1 - TRBV5-4 TGTGCCAGCAGCTTTGGACAGGCAGGCACTGAAGCTTTCTTT CASSFGQAGTEAFF
TRBD2 TRBJ2-1 few TRBV5-1 TGCGCCAGCAGCTCCCGGGGGGGCCCTGATGAGCAGTTCTTC CASSSRGGPDEQFF
- TRBJ1-6 few TRBV6-5 TGTGCCAGCGGGCGGACCGGCCCAACGTGGAATTCACCCCTCCACTTT CASGRTGPTWNSPLHF
- TRBJ1-5 many TRBV6-1 TGTGCCAGCGCGTCAGGGACAAACAATCAGCCCCAGCATTTT CASASGTNNQPQHF
TRBD2 TRBJ2-1 many TRBV20-1 TGCAGTGCTAGGGTACTAGCGGGGGATTCCTACAATGAGCAGTTCTTC CSARVLAGDSYNEQFF
TRBD1 TRBJ1-4 few TRBV7-2 TGTGCCAGCAGCTACCCACCAGGGGGAGAAAAACTGTTTTTT CASSYPPGGEKLFF
- TRBJ1-2 - TRBV12-3/TRBV12-4 TGTGCCAGCAGTTCACAGGGAGAGTCACTATATGGCTACACCTTC CASSSQGESLYGYTF
TRBD1 TRBJ1-2 many TRBV28 TGTGCCAGCAGTTGGACAGGGGGCAACTATGGCTACACCTTC CASSWTGGNYGYTF
- TRBJ1-2 few TRBV20-1 TGCAGTGCTAGAGATGGACGGACTTCCTATGGCTACACCTTC CSARDGRTSYGYTF
- TRBJ2-5 - TRBV4-1 TGCGCCAGCAGCCTAACCCCTCAAAAGACCCAGTACTTC CASSLTPQKTQYF
- TRBJ1-1 many TRBV10-3 TGTGCCACAGAACAGGGTCGAGGGCTGAACACTGAAGCTTTCTTT CATEQGRGLNTEAFF
TRBD1 TRBJ1-1 many TRBV6-2/TRBV6-3 TGTGCCCTCCGGGGGACAGGGGACACTGAAGCTTTCTTT CALRGTGDTEAFF
TRBD1 TRBJ2-1 - TRBV4-2 TGTGCCAGCACCCAGGGGGACGGCTCCTACAATGAGCAGTTCTTC CASTQGDGSYNEQFF
- TRBJ1-2 many TRBV20-1 TGCAGTGCTAGATCGGGAGGGGGGAACTATGGCTACACCTTC CSARSGGGNYGYTF
- TRBJ1-1 - TRBV5-5 TGTGCCAGCAGCTTTTCCTCGCAGCAAAACACTGAAGCTTTCTTT CASSFSSQQNTEAFF
- TRBJ1-1 - TRBV2 TGTGCCTGCCGTGAGGTGGCTGAAGCTTTCTTT CACREVAEAFF
TRBD1 TRBJ2-1 - TRBV7-9 TGTGCCAGCAGCTTGACAGGGACCGGGGACAATGAGCAGTTCTTC CASSLTGTGDNEQFF
- TRBJ2-7 many TRBV29-1 TGCAGCGTTGCGGTCGGAGCCTACGAGCAGTACTTC CSVAVGAYEQYF
TRBD1 TRBJ2-3 many TRBV20-1 TGCAGTGTATTTATTGGACAGGGCGGCACAGATACGCAGTATTTT CSVFIGQGGTDTQYF
- TRBJ1-4 many TRBV5-4 TGTGCCAGCACGGACGCCTCAACTAATGAAAAACTGTTTTTT CASTDASTNEKLFF
TRBD1 TRBJ2-5 - TRBV29-1 TGCAGCGTCGAAGGTCCCGGGACAGGGAAAGAGACCCAGTACTTC CSVEGPGTGKETQYF
- TRBJ2-7 - TRBV27 TGTGCCAGCAGTTTATCGCCGACAGGAAGCTCCTACGAGCAGTACTTC CASSLSPTGSSYEQYF
- TRBJ1-2 many TRBV6-6 TGTGCCAGCAGAATGGGGGGCAACTATGGCTACACCTTC CASRMGGNYGYTF
TRBD2 TRBJ2-1 - TRBV5-4 TGTGCCAGCAGCTTGAAGACTAGCGGGGGGGCCGGGGAGCAGTTCTTC CASSLKTSGGAGEQFF
- TRBJ2-5 - TRBV3-1 TGTGCCAGCAGCCAAACAGGGATAGAGACCCAGTACTTC CASSQTGIETQYF
- TRBJ1-2 few TRBV3-1 TGTGCCAGCAGCCAAGAAAGGTGGGACGGCTATGGCTACACCTTC CASSQERWDGYGYTF
- TRBJ1-3 - TRBV12-3/TRBV12-4 TGTGCCAGCAGTTACCGACGCTCTGGAAACACCATATATTTT CASSYRRSGNTIYF
TRBD1 TRBJ1-1 - TRBV20-1 TGCAGTGTCGCAATGACAGGGGGCACTGAAGCTTTCTTT CSVAMTGGTEAFF
- TRBJ1-5 few TRBV7-2 TGTGCCAGCAGCCGATCTGGGACACGTACTACTTATAATCAGCCCCAGCATTTT CASSRSGTRTTYNQPQHF
TRBD1 TRBJ1-1 - TRBV7-9 TGTGCCAGCAGTTCAATTCTACAGGGGGCGCCTCCTTTCTTT CASSSILQGAPPFF
TRBD1 TRBJ2-3 many TRBV27 TGTGCCAGCAGTTTCGGGACAGCACATAATACGCAGTATTTT CASSFGTAHNTQYF
- TRBJ2-5 - TRBV9 TGTGCCAGCAGCCCCAACCCCGAAGGCCCCTGGGAGACCCAGTACTTC CASSPNPEGPWETQYF
- TRBJ1-4 many TRBV7-2 TGTGCCAGCAGCCAGCGGGGGGGTAGGCTTGAAAAACTGTTTTTT CASSQRGGRLEKLFF
- TRBJ2-3 few TRBV6-6 TGTGCCAGCACCGCTAGCCGGGGTGGAGGCGAGGATACGCAGTATTTT CASTASRGGGEDTQYF
TRBD2 TRBJ2-3 many TRBV7-2 TGTGCCAGCAGCTGGGGGGGTCAAACCTCAGATACGCAGTATTTT CASSWGGQTSDTQYF
TRBD2 TRBJ2-7 few TRBV15 TGTGCCACCAGCAGAGATCGGGCGGGGGAGAAGTACTTC CATSRDRAGEKYF
- TRBJ1-5 few TRBV6-6 TGTGCCAGCAGTTACTTATTGGGTCAGCCCCAGCATTTT CASSYLLGQPQHF
TRBD1 TRBJ2-7 many TRBV28 TGTGCCAGCAGTTTATCCAGGGGGGAGCAGTACTTC CASSLSRGEQYF
- TRBJ1-6 few TRBV6-2/TRBV6-3 TGTGCCAGCAGCAGAGGACTTTATTCACCCCTCCACTTT CASSRGLYSPLHF
- TRBJ2-5 - TRBV5-4 TGTGCCAGCAGCCCGGTTATTACAGAGACCCAGTACTTC CASSPVITETQYF
TRBD1 TRBJ1-1 many TRBV29-1 TGCAGCGTTCCGAAAACTGACAGGGCTGAAGCTTTCTTT CSVPKTDRAEAFF
- TRBJ2-5 few TRBV7-9 TGTGCCAGCAGCTTAGTCGCGCAGAGCCGATATTTT CASSLVAQSRYF